One and the same sample provided the 16 T cell receptor beta chains below, sequenced in a study of blood T cells in healthy people across ages. Primed by a sample-barcoded 5' primer and a J-beta primer mix, a second PCR proceeded for about 7 to 12 cycles. TCRdb fed the 5' RACE reads into MiXCR, producing one record per CDR3 protein. The sample has around 970,000 distinct CDR3 sequences; around 54% are singletons. The sample comprised blood. Source of these receptors: a woman aged 55-75 years in good health.

The genes are TRBV25-1 and TRBJ2-3; D is unresolved. V lost 4 bases, J lost 5 bases, and 19 bases lay in between. Germline V gene data show CDR1 as MGHDK and CDR2 as SYGVNS. The CDR3 runs to 16 residues. CDR3 in DNA: TGTGCCAGCAGTGCCACCGAAAAACGATCTGTAGATACGCAGTATTTT. Translated: CASSATEKRSVDTQYF.

The chain employs TRBV9 and TRBJ2-1, with TRBD2 matching over 11 bases. CDR1 SGDLS and CDR2 YYNGEE come from the germline V gene. The CDR3 extends over 15 amino acids. V lost 0 bases to trimming and J lost 4 bases; unmatched junction nucleotides: 0. The CDR3 loop is CASSVGTSGYNEQFF. CDR3 DNA: TGTGCCAGCAGCGTAGGGACTAGCGGGTACAATGAGCAGTTCTTC.

The chain recombines TRBV4-3 with TRBJ1-5; the D is unclear. V lost 2 bases and J 6 bases, leaving 8 bases between the germline ends. This CDR3 region has 13 residues. Germline V gene lookup returns CDR1 LGHNA and CDR2 YSLEER. As DNA, the CDR3 is TGCGCCAGCAGCCAAACCCGGGTTCAGCCCCAGCATTTT. It translates to CASSQTRVQPQHF.

The CDR3 sequence is CASSLDSRSATGELFF. The CDR3 nucleotides are TGTGCCAGCAGCCTGGACAGCCGGTCCGCCACCGGGGAGCTGTTTTTT. The chain has TRBV9 and TRBJ2-2, with D perhaps matching TRBD1 (6 bases). The length of the CDR3 is 16 residues. V was shortened by 4 bases and J by 4 bases, with 17 bases between the two germline ends. From germline, CDR1 is SGDLS and CDR2 YYNGEE.

V is TRBV7-3 and J is TRBJ2-6; D may be TRBD1 (5 bases). There are 16 residues in the CDR3. Germline CDR1 reads SGHTA; CDR2 reads FQGTGA. Trimming removed 6 bases from V and 0 bases from J, with 12 bases in between. The CDR3, as DNA: TGTGCCAGCAGTTCCCCTCAGGGCTCTGGGGCCAACGTCCTGACTTTC. Its translation is CASSSPQGSGANVLTF.

Here the CDR3 reads CASSGGDFYGYTF. CDR3 nucleotide sequence: TGTGCCAGCAGTGGGGGGGACTTCTATGGCTACACCTTC. The chain joins TRBV12-3 or TRBV12-4 to TRBJ1-2, with D tentatively TRBD1 (5 bases). The V end was cut by 5 bases, the J end by 4 bases, with 11 bases between. The CDR3 runs 13 residues.

This clonotype was detected a few times. CDR3 loop: CASSVRDRGNTEAFF. In nucleotides, the CDR3 is TGTGCCAGCAGCGTCCGGGACAGGGGGAACACTGAAGCTTTCTTT. The chain carries TRBV9 and TRBJ1-1; 10 positions match TRBD1. Germline V gene data show CDR1 as SGDLS and CDR2 as YYNGEE. V lost 2 bases to trimming and J lost 1 base; unmatched junction nucleotides: 2. The CDR3 sequence is 15 residues long.

This clonotype was picked up a small number of times. This sequence joins TRBV7-6 and TRBJ2-4; D may be TRBD2 (7 bases). The germline V gene encodes CDR1 SGHVS and CDR2 FNYEAQ. The CDR3 contains 17 residues. With 0 bases removed from V and 1 base from J, the gap between germline ends came to 13 bases. The CDR3 region is CASSLALAGAAKNIQYF. The DNA for the CDR3 is TGTGCCAGCAGCTTAGCTTTGGCGGGGGCGGCCAAAAACATTCAGTACTTC.

The rearrangement links TRBV18 to TRBJ2-3; D perhaps matches TRBD1 (6 bases). Trimming removed 3 bases from V and 2 bases from J, with 12 bases in between. This CDR3 spans 15 amino acids. Per the germline V gene, CDR1 is KGHSH and CDR2 is LQKENI. The CDR3 region has the DNA TGTGCCAGCTCACCCCGACAGGCTATCACAGATACGCAGTATTTT. Protein sequence: CASSPRQAITDTQYF.

This rearrangement joins TRBV27 to TRBJ2-1; a possible D gene is TRBD2 (6 bases). The J call may be mistaken, given a closer DNA end match to TRBJ2-7. Germline V CDR1 and CDR2: MNHEY, SMNVEV (reference sequence). CDR3 size: 15 residues. The CDR3 loop is CASSPPRTIPNEQYF. The CDR3 DNA is TGTGCCAGCAGTCCCCCCCGGACTATTCCCAATGAGCAGTACTTC.

V is TRBV5-1 and J is TRBJ2-3; D may be TRBD1 (6 bases). The CDR3 loop spans 16 amino acids. Germline-derived CDR1 and CDR2 are SGHRS and YFSETQ. V was pared by 4 bases and J by 0 bases, with 15 bases between. In nucleotides, the CDR3 is TGCGCCAGCAGCCCACAACCGGGACAAAGCACAGATACGCAGTATTTT. This translates into CASSPQPGQSTDTQYF.

The chain uses TRBV4-3 and TRBJ2-3; the match to TRBD2 covers 15 bases. CDR3 length equals 18 residues. Looked up from germline, CDR1 is LGHNA and CDR2 is YSLEER. V shed 3 bases, J shed 5 bases, and the junction held 9 bases outside the gene matches. CDR3 coding DNA: TGCGCCAGCAGCCACGCCCTGGGACTAGCGGGAGGTAAAGATACGCAGTATTTT. Translation: CASSHALGLAGGKDTQYF.

The rearrangement links TRBV5-6 to TRBJ1-5; D gene uncertain. CDR1 SGHDT and CDR2 YYEEEE come from the germline V gene. The CDR3 is 12 residues long. Trimming stripped 9 bases from V and 5 bases from J, with 12 bases between. In nucleotides, the CDR3 is TGTGCCAAACGGATGCGGGATCAGCCCCAGCATTTT. Protein sequence: CAKRMRDQPQHF.

The J gene is TRBJ2-3, the V gene TRBV29-1, with 7 bases that match TRBD2. Trimming removed 4 bases from V and 1 base from J; junction bases left unmatched: 8. The CDR3 runs to 15 residues. Germline V CDR1 and CDR2: SQVTM, ANQGSEA. The chain's CDR3 is CSVGSIAGGTDTQYF. The CDR3 coding sequence is TGCAGCGTTGGATCTATAGCGGGTGGCACAGATACGCAGTATTTT.

V is TRBV11-3 and J is TRBJ1-2, with 8 positions matching TRBD1. Germline V gives CDR1 SGHNT, CDR2 YENEEA. The CDR3 totals 19 residues. J lost 4 bases, V lost 6 bases, and 22 bases had no gene match. This CDR3 is CASRPHPNCTGGKGYGYTF. The DNA for the CDR3 is TGTGCCAGCAGGCCCCATCCCAATTGTACAGGGGGGAAGGGCTATGGCTACACCTTC.

J is TRBJ2-5 and V is TRBV10-3, with TRBD2 matching 8 bases. This CDR3 spans 14 amino acids. CDR1 and CDR2 from the germline V gene are ENHRY and SYGVKD. J lost 2 bases, V lost 6 bases, and 5 bases had no gene match. DNA of the CDR3: TGTGCCATCAGCCAAGCGGGAGTACAAGAGACCCAGTACTTC. It translates to CAISQAGVQETQYF.